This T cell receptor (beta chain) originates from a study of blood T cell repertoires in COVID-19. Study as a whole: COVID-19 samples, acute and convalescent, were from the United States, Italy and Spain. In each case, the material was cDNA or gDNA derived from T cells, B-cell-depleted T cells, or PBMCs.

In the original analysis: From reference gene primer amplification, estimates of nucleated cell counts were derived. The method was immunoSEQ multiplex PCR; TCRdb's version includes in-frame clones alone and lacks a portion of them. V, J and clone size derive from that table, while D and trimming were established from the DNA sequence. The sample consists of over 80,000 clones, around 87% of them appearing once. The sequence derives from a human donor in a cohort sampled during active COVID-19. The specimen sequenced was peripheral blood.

CDR3 in DNA: TGTGCCAGTAGCCAGGGGTCTTCTGGAAACACCATATATTTT. Amino acids: CASSQGSSGNTIYF. The chain uses TRBV19 and TRBJ1-3, with D perhaps matching TRBD1 (6 bases). The CDR3 consists of 14 residues. Trimming cost V 6 bases and J 1 base, with 10 bases left between them. The germline CDR1 and CDR2 sequences are LNHDA and SQIVND (reference sequence).